The entry below describes one T cell receptor (beta chain). Its cognate antigen is unknown. V was shortened by 6 bases and J by 3 bases, with 15 bases between the two germline ends. CDR1 is WSHSY and CDR2 is SAAADI in the germline V gene. The CDR3 is 14 amino acids. The sample comes from a study of high-grade serous ovarian cancer treatment subgroups. At the level of the study: Each sample yielded on average 7,494 unique TCR beta rearrangements from more than 13,000 reads. General study findings and limits: Only CDR3 was analyzed; CDR1 and CDR2 were not. Different patients shared almost no repertoire; same-patient tumors shared roughly 0.11 to 0.8. Bulk tumor TCR sequencing gave no spatial information.

Tumor samples were obtained before definitive surgery or chemotherapy. The data were produced by immunoSEQ multiplex PCR, yet TCRdb's version contains in-frame clones alone and is incomplete. Of about 15,000 clones detected, about nine tenths appear once; the ten largest clones hold around 6.4%. The receptor's source is a human donor with high-grade serous ovarian cancer. The chain joins TRBV10-2 to TRBJ2-7, with D uncertain. Sequenced sample: tumor tissue. This CDR3 is CASSSIAGGYEQYF. CDR3 nucleotides: TGCGCCAGCAGCTCAATTGCTGGTGGCTACGAGCAGTACTTC.